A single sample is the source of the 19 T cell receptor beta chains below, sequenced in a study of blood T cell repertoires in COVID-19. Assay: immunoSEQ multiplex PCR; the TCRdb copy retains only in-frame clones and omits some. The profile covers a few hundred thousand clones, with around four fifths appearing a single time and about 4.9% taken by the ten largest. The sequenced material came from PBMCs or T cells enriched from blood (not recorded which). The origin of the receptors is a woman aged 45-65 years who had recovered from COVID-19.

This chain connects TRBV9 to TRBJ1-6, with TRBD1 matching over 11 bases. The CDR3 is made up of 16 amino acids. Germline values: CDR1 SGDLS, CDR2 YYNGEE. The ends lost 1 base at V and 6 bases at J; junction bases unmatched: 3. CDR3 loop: CASSVSGTGGNSPLHF. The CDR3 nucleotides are TGTGCCAGCAGCGTAAGCGGGACAGGGGGTAATTCACCCCTCCACTTT.

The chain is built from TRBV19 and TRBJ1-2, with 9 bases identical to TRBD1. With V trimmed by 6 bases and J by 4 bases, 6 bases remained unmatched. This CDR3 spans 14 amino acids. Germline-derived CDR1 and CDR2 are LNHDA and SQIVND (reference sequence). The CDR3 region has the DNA TGTGCCAGTAGGATACAGGGGGCGGTCTATGGCTACACCTTC. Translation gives CASRIQGAVYGYTF.

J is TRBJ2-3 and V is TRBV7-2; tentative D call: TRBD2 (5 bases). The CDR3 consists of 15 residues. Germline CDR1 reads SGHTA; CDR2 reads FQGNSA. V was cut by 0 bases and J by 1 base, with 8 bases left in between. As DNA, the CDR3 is TGTGCCAGCAGCTTAGCGTTCGGGGGCACAGATACGCAGTATTTT. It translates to CASSLAFGGTDTQYF.

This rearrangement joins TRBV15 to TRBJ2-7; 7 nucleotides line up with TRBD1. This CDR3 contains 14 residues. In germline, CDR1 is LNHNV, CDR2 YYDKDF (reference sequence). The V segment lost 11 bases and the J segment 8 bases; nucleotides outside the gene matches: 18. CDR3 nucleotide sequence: TGTGCCTCAAGTGAGGGACAGTCCGCCTTGAAGCAGTACTTC. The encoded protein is CASSEGQSALKQYF.

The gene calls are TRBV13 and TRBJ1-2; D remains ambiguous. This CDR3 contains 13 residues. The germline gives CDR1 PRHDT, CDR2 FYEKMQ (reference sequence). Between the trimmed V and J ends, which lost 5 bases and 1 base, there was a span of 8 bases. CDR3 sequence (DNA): TGTGCCAGCAGCCCCCCAGATAACTATGGCTACACCTTC. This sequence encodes CASSPPDNYGYTF. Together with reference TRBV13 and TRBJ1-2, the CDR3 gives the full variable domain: AAGVIQSPRHLIKEKRETATLKCYPIPRHDTVYWYQQGPGQDPQFLISFYEKMQSDKGSIPDRFSAQQFSDYHSELNMSSLELGDSALYFCASSPPDNYGYTFGSGTRLTVV.

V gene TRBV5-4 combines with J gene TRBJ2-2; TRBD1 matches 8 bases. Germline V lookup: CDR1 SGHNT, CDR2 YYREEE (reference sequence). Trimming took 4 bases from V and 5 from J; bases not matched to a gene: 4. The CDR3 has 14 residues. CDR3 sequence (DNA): TGTGCCAGCAGCCAGACAGGGGATACCGGGGAGCTGTTTTTT. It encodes CASSQTGDTGELFF.

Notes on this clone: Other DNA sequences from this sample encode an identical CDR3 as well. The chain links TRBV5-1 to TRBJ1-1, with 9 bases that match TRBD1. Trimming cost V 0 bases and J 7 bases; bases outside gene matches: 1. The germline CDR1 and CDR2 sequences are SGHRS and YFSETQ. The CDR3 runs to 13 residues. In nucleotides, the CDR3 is TGCGCCAGCAGCTTGGGACAGGGGGGTGAAGCTTTCTTT. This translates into CASSLGQGGEAFF.

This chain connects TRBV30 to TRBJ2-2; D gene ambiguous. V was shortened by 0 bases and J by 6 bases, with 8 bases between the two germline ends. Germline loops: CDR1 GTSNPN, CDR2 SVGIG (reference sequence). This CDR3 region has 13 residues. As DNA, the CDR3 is TGTGCCTGGAGTGTATCCCATCCCGGGGAGCTGTTTTTT. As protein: CAWSVSHPGELFF.

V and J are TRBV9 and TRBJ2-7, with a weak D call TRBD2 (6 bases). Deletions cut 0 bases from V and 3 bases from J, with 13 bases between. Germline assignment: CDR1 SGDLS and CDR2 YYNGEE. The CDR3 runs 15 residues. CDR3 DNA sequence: TGTGCCAGCAGCGTAGCTACGGGACTCCTCTACGAGCAGTACTTC. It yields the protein CASSVATGLLYEQYF. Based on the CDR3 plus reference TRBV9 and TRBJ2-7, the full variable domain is DSGVTQTPKHLITATGQRVTLRCSPRSGDLSVYWYQQSLDQGLQFLIQYYNGEERAKGNILERFSAQQFPDLHSELNLSSLELGDSALYFCASSVATGLLYEQYFGPGTRLTVT.

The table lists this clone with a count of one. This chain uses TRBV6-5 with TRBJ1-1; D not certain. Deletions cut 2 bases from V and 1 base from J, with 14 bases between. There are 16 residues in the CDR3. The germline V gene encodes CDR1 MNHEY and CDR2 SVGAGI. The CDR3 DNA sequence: TGTGCCAGCAGTTACCTGGCAGGAGGAGGGAACACTGAAGCTTTCTTT. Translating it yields CASSYLAGGGNTEAFF.

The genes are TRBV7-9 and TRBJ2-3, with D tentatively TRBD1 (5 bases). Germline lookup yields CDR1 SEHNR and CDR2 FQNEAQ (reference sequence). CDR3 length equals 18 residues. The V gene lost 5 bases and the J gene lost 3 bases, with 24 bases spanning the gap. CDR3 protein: CASSRSPRIAGFTDTQYF. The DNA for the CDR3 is TGTGCCAGCAGCAGATCCCCCCGAATAGCAGGGTTTACAGATACGCAGTATTTT.

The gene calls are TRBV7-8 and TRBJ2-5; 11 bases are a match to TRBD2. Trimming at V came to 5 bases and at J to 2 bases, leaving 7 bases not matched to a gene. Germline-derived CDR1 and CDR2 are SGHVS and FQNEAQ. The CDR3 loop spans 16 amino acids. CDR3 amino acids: CASSTRLAGRQETQYF. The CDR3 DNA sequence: TGTGCCAGCAGCACCAGACTAGCGGGACGACAAGAGACCCAGTACTTC.

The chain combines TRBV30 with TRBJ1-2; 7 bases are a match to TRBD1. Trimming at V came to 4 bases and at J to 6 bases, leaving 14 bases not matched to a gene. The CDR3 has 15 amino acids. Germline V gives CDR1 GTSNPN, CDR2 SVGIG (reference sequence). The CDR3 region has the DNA TGTGCCTGGAATACAGGGGTAGGTGTGGGGGATGGCTACACCTTC. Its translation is CAWNTGVGVGDGYTF.

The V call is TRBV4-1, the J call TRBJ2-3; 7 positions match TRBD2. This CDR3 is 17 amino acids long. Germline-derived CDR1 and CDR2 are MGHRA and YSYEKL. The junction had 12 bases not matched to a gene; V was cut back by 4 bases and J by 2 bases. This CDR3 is CASSPTPSGSLTDTQYF. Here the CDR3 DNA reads TGCGCCAGCAGCCCTACTCCTAGCGGTTCACTCACAGATACGCAGTATTTT.

The CDR3 bases are TGCGCCAGCAGCCAAGAGGATAGCGCGGGGGGCGAGCAGTACTTC. Translation gives CASSQEDSAGGEQYF. The genes are TRBV4-3 and TRBJ2-7; 8 nucleotides align to TRBD2. From germline, CDR1 is LGHNA and CDR2 YSLEER. V shed 0 bases, J shed 6 bases, and the junction held 7 bases outside the gene matches. The CDR3 is made up of 15 amino acids.

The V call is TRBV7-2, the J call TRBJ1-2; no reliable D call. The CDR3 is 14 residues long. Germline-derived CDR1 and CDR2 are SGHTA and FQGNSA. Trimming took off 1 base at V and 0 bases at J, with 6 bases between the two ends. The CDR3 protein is CASSLDRANYGYTF. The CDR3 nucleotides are TGTGCCAGCAGCTTAGACAGAGCTAACTATGGCTACACCTTC.

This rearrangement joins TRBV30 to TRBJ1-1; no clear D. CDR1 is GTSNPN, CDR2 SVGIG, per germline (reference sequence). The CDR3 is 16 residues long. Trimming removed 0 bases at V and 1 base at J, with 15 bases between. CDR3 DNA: TGTGCCTGGAGTGTACTATTTCTGGGTGGGAACACTGAAGCTTTCTTT. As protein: CAWSVLFLGGNTEAFF.

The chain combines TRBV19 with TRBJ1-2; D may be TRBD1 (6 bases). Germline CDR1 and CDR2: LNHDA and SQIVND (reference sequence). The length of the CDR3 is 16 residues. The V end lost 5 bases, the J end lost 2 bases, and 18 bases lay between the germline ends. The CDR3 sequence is CASSWEGGHRNYGYTF. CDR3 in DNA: TGTGCCAGTAGTTGGGAGGGGGGACACCGCAACTATGGCTACACCTTC.

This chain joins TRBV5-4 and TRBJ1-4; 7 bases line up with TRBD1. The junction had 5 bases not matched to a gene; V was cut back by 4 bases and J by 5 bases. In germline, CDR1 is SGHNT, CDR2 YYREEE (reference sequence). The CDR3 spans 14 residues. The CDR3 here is CASSPTGQNEKLFF. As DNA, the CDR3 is TGTGCCAGCAGCCCGACAGGGCAAAATGAAAAACTGTTTTTT.